This TCR beta chain was obtained from a study of response to subunit inactivated influenza vaccine. Unmatched junction bases numbered 5, after V lost 4 bases and J lost 1 base. Germline-derived CDR1 and CDR2 are SGHTA and FQGNSA. CDR3 length: 15 residues. The study's findings and limits: The authors proposed limited new T cell recruitment per seasonal influenza vaccination.

In this sample, this clonotype turned up a few times. Its antigen is unidentified. TCRdb reprocessed the RT-PCR reads via MiXCR and lists one record per CDR3 protein. The table has about 780,000 distinct CDR3 sequences, approximately 18% seen once. Sequenced here: PBMCs from blood, sampled 4 to 6 days after vaccination. V and J are TRBV7-2 and TRBJ2-5; 8 bases are shared with TRBD2. The receptor was derived from a man aged 50 or older who received an inactivated influenza vaccine. The CDR3 loop is CASSSHGTSQETQYF. CDR3 DNA sequence: TGTGCCAGCAGCTCGCACGGGACTAGCCAAGAGACCCAGTACTTC.